This T cell receptor (beta chain) stems from a study of cytomegalovirus exposure and HLA in healthy donors (dated by TCRdb to about 2017). About the study as a whole: The approximately 710 repertoires of the first cohort and the 95 to 150 validation repertoires were produced on the same platform, according to a later analysis. The study aimed to test whether cataloging public T cell receptors could reveal signatures of past pathogen exposure. Along with the roughly 670-subject first cohort, a separate validation cohort of over a hundred different subjects was used. High-throughput TCR immunosequencing, statistical association of individual TCRs with disease status, and machine learning were combined to predict cytomegalovirus infection status. What the study reported, not specific to this receptor: In the study, around 150 TCR beta chains were listed as associated with cytomegalovirus. A later analysis found that TCRs clustered in the first cohort also tended to co-occur in the 110 or so validation repertoires, with approximately 94% of cluster scores above 0. Cytomegalovirus status was reported to be diagnosed by the classifier with high specificity and sensitivity in both the original and validation cohorts. Most TCR sequences were seen in very few donors, while some public TCRs were found in many individuals. In vitro tests confirmed that a few of the cytomegalovirus-associated TCR beta chains recognize cytomegalovirus antigens. All 120 or so repertoires were used to score co-occurrence in the validation cohort in a later analysis, because that analysis had no HLA typing for the cohort. The authors suggested that the approach could potentially be generalized to other disease states and immunological phenotypes.

As concerns this clone: Its cognate antigen has yet to be identified. Qualities for individual bases were not recorded, and no much larger clone is one base off.

The library was produced with the immunoSEQ multiplex PCR assay. As for how the authors treated the data: A statistical classification framework was built for diagnosing cytomegalovirus status from the catalog of TCR beta chain sequences. Not all clones reach the TCRdb copy of this immuneACCESS table, which keeps in-frame sequences only. Checked studies attribute under half of the gap to unresolved V genes and leave the rest unexplained. V, J and clone size derive from that table, while D and trimming were established from the DNA sequence. In all, the sample holds roughly 330,000 clones, and roughly 90% of those were seen once. The ten largest make up about 1% of the sample. CDR3 length: 15 amino acids, cysteine to phenylalanine. This entry keeps only the CDR3 DNA: 45 bases, framed from base 1. Reading the germline V gene gives CDR1 MNHEY and CDR2 SVGAGI. V lost 0 bases and J lost 5 bases; the stretch between them is 13 bases long.

Separate from the approximately 700-subject first cohort, the validation cohort of about 130 subjects was the group to which the donors belonged. The clonotype was recovered from a woman aged 25 to 45 in good health and CMV-seropositive. The sequencing input was PBMCs. Recombination connected TRBV6-5 to TRBJ2-5, with TRBD2 perhaps the D gene, on 5 matching bases. The base sequence is TGTGCCAGCAGTTACTCCTCAGCGGTAGGGGAGACCCAGTACTTC. It specifies CASSYSSAVGETQYF.